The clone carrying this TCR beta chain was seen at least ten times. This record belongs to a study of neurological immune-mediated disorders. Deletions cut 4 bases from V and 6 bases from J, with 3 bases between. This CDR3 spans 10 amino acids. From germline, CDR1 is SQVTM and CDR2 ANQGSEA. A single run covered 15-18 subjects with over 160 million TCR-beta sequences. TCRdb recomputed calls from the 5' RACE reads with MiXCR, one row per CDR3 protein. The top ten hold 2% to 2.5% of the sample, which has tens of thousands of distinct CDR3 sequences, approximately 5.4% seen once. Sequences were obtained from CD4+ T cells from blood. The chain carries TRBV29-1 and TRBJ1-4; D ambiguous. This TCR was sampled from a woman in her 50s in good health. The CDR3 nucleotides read TGCAGCGTTGGAGATGAAAAACTGTTTTTT. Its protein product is CSVGDEKLFF.